This entry is about one T cell receptor (beta chain). Its antigen is undetermined. The data were obtained in a study of T cells in narcolepsy. Whole-study findings and limits: Reportedly, autoreactive clonotypes were serially detected in patients' blood but not controls'. Same-patient CSF and blood CD4+ T cell clonotypes included HCRT-specific and TRIB2-specific autoreactive ones.

Here immunoSEQ multiplex PCR was the method, and the copy in TCRdb shows in-frame clones only, minus some. The sample comprises roughly 30,000 clones, around 87% of which are singletons, and more than 0.75% rests with the top ten. Trimming cost V 4 bases and J 10 bases, with 16 bases left between them. The CDR3 has 13 amino acids. From germline, CDR1 is GTSNPN and CDR2 SVGIG (reference sequence). Source material: memory (CD45RA-) CD4+ T cells from blood. This receptor was obtained from a human donor in good health. The V call is TRBV30, the J call TRBJ1-4; a possible D gene is TRBD1 (6 bases). CDR3 sequence (DNA): TGTGCCTGGAAGGGGGAACAGGGCCGAAAACTGTTTTTT. Amino acid sequence: CAWKGEQGRKLFF. The complete variable domain, with remaining parts taken from reference TRBV30 and TRBJ1-4, reads SQTIHQWPATLVQPVGSPLSLECTVEGTSNPNLYWYRQAAGRGLQLLFYSVGIGQISSEVPQNLSASRPQDRQFILSSKKLLLSDSGFYLCAWKGEQGRKLFFGSGTQLSVL.